This TCR beta chain was sequenced for a study of cytomegalovirus exposure and HLA in healthy donors. This clone was found a few times. The CDR3 has 14 residues. Germline lookup yields CDR1 MDHEN and CDR2 SYDVKM. Trimming shortened V by 7 bases and J by 4 bases, and 11 bases separated the two germline ends. 60 Vbeta and 13 Jbeta primers were used in PCR. Generated by immunoSEQ multiplex PCR, the TCRdb table keeps only in-frame clones and is missing some. The table shows some 84,000 clones, with 63% occurring only once. This sequence was found in a woman aged 40 to 50 in good health and CMV-seropositive. The sequencing sample was made of PBMCs. The V and J genes are TRBV28 and TRBJ2-6, with D possibly being TRBD2 (5 bases). CDR3 in DNA: TGTGCCAGCACCCTCGGGGAAGGGGCCAACGTCCTGACTTTC. Protein sequence: CASTLGEGANVLTF.